This T cell receptor beta chain was obtained from a study of monozygotic twins with inflammatory bowel disease. This CDR3 has 15 amino acids. CDR1 and CDR2 from the germline V gene are LNHDA and SQIVND (reference sequence). TCRdb reprocessed the 5' RACE reads, with one entry per CDR3 protein and no DNA. With fewer than 550,000 distinct CDR3 sequences in the sample, the ten largest clones hold 2% to 3%. This clonotype was sampled from a human donor with ulcerative colitis or Crohn's disease, or a healthy co-twin of an affected twin (not recorded which). Sequenced material: blood. The chain links TRBV19 to TRBJ2-3; the TCRdb call, TRBD1, lacks DNA for checking. CDR3 protein: CASRRPGAGEDTQYF.